The clone carrying this T cell receptor (beta chain) was detected many times. The target antigen is unknown. Trimming removed 4 bases at V and 7 bases at J, with 8 bases between. From germline, CDR1 is SNHLY and CDR2 FYNNEI. The CDR3 has 11 amino acids. The study amplified TCR beta CDR3 regions using RNA transcripts. First-round RT-PCR used HTBI primers; second-round multiplex PCR followed. TCRdb re-called the multiplex PCR reads with MiXCR, one entry per CDR3 protein. This table holds just over 600,000 distinct CDR3 sequences, 20% to 25% found once. Absence of ophthalmopathy within 18 months of follow-up defined stable hyperthyroidism. The data belong to a study of Graves' ophthalmopathy and Graves' hyperthyroidism. Study-level information: Peripheral blood (taken before any treatment) was collected at initial diagnosis. Study-wide results and limits: Among thyroid clonotypes expanded above 0.001 frequency, most also appeared in blood.

The clonotype comes from a woman aged 18-30 years with stable Graves' hyperthyroidism. Some clones in this sample may be carry-over from other donors' samples. Source material: peripheral blood. The rearrangement links TRBV2 to TRBJ2-7; D not certain. CDR3 in DNA: TGTGCCAGCAGTGTAAGGATTGAGCAGTACTTC. It is translated as CASSVRIEQYF. The whole variable domain, filled in from reference TRBV2 and TRBJ2-7, reads EPEVTQTPSHQVTQMGQEVILRCVPISNHLYFYWYRQILGQKVEFLVSFYNNEISEKSEIFDDQFSVERPDGSNFTLKIRSTKLEDSAMYFCASSVRIEQYFGPGTRLTVT.